Sequencing of this TCR beta chain was carried out in a study of T cells after yellow fever vaccination. Study in general: Preparation of the low-cell-number fractions used SMART-Seq v4 Ultra Low Input.

About this clonotype itself: Antigen specificity is unknown.

The junction had 9 bases not matched to a gene; V was cut back by 3 bases and J by 6 bases. The CDR3 spans 15 residues. Germline CDR1 MNHEY, CDR2 SMNVEV (reference sequence). From the 5' RACE reads, TCRdb called clonotypes with MiXCR, one entry per CDR3 protein. Altogether about 320,000 distinct CDR3 sequences are present, around 6.8% being singletons, with the ten largest covering 18%. The study's findings and limits: Peaking faster, on day 5 versus 15, the secondary response was nonetheless weaker. In FACS-sorted repertoires, abundant clonotypes from the bulk population could appear as contaminants.

The sequences come from PBMCs, collected about 41 days after the first yellow fever vaccination. This TCR was recovered from a man aged 18 to 29 who received the YFV17D yellow fever vaccine. The chain has TRBV27 and TRBJ1-2; 8 bases map to TRBD1. As DNA, the CDR3 is TGTGCCAGCAGTTTGACGTCCCGGGACAGGAATGGCTACACCTTC. Its translation is CASSLTSRDRNGYTF.